The clone carrying this T cell receptor beta chain has a single count. The entry originates in a study of shared clonotypes between healthy human individuals. V lost 7 bases and J lost 0, with 10 bases in between. Germline lookup yields CDR1 MDHEN and CDR2 SYDVKM. The CDR3 spans 14 residues. Clones were read by immunoSEQ multiplex PCR, and TCRdb kept only the in-frame ones, dropping some. This table holds about 2.4 million clones, roughly 93% found once. Sequenced: naive CD4+ T cells from PBMCs. Subset: CD45RA+ positively selected. J is TRBJ1-5 and V is TRBV28, with D uncertain. The sequence derives from a man aged 18 to 35 in good health. Some clones in this sample may be carry-over from other donors' samples. CDR3 residues: CASITGSSNQPQHF. The CDR3 nucleotides read TGTGCCAGCATTACCGGGTCTAGCAATCAGCCCCAGCATTTT.